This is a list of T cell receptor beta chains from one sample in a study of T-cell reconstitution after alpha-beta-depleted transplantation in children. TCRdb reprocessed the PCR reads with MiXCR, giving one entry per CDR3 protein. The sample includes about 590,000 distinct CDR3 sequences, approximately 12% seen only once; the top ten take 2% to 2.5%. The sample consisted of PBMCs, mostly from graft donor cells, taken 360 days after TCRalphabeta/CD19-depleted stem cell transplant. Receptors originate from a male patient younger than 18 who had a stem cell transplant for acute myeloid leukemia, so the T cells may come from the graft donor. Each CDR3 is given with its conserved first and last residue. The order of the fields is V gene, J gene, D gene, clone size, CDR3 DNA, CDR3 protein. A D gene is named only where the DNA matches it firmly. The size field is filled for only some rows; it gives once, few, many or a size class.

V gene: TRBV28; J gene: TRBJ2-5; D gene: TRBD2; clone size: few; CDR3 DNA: TGTGCCAGCAGGGCCGGGACTAGCGGGAGAGAGACCCAGTACTTC; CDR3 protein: CASRAGTSGRETQYF
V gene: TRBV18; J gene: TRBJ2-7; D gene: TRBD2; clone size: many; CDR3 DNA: TGTGCCAGCTCACCACTGGGACTAGGGGCACCCCTGAGCTCCTACGAGCAGTACTTC; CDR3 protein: CASSPLGLGAPLSSYEQYF
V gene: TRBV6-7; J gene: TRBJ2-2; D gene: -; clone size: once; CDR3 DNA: TGTGCCTGCAGTTTAAGAACCCATCCGGGGGTGGGCACCGGGGAGCTGTTTTTT; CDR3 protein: CACSLRTHPGVGTGELFF
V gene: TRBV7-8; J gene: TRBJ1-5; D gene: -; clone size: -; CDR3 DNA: TGTGCCAGCAGCTTGGAGGGTTTCGCGGGTCTGGATCAGCCCCAGCATTTT; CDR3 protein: CASSLEGFAGLDQPQHF
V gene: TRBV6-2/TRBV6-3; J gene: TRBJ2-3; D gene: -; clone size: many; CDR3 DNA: TGTGCCAGCAGTTACCCTCACATCCCTCGGAGGAGCAGCACAGATACGCAGTATTTT; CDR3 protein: CASSYPHIPRRSSTDTQYF
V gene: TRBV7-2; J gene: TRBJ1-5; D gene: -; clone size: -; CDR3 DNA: TGTGCCAGCAGCCCCTCGGGACCTACAGCAGGGCCCCAGCATTTT; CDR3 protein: CASSPSGPTAGPQHF
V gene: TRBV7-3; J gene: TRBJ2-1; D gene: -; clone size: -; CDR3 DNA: TGTGCCAGCAGCTTAACCCATCCCTACAATGACAATGAGCAGTTCTTC; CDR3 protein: CASSLTHPYNDNEQFF
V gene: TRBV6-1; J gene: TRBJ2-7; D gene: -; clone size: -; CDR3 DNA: TGTGCCAGCAATAGAATGGGGGGAACCTACGAGCAGTACTTC; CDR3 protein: CASNRMGGTYEQYF
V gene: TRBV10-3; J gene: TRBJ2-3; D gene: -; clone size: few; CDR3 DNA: TGTGCCATCGGCAGCACTACGGGAGATACGCAGTATTTT; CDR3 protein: CAIGSTTGDTQYF
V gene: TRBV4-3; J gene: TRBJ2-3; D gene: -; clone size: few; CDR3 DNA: TGCGCCAGCAGCCAGAAAACCGGGACTCCCGATTTCACAGATACGCAGTATTTT; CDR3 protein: CASSQKTGTPDFTDTQYF
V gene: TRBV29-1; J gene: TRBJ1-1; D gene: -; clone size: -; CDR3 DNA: TGCAGCTTTGCGACTCTTCCCTCTGAAGCTTTCTTT; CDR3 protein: CSFATLPSEAFF
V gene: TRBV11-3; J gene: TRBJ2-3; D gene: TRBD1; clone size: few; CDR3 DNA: TGTGCCAGCAGCTTGAGGCAGGGGGTAACAGATACGCAGTATTTT; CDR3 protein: CASSLRQGVTDTQYF
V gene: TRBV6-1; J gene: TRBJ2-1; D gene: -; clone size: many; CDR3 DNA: TGTGCCAGCAGTGAAAATACCTTCTACACTGAGCAGTTCTTC; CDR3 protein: CASSENTFYTEQFF
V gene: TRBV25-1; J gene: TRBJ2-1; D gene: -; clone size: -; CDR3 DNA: TGTGCCAGCAGTGGGGCCCAATGGGGGGACAATGAGCAGTTCTTC; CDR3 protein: CASSGAQWGDNEQFF
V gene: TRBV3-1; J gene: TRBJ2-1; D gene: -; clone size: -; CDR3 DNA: TGTGCCAGCAGCCTCCGCGGGGCCTCCTACAATGAGCAGTTCTTC; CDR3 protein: CASSLRGASYNEQFF
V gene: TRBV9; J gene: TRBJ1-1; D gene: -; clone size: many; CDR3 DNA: TGTGCCAGCAGCGTAGCCCCGGGGGACATAACTAACACTGAAGCTTTCTTT; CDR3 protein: CASSVAPGDITNTEAFF
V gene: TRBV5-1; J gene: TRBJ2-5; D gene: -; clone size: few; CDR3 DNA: TGCGCCAGCAGCTTGGTCGCTAGCGTGGGTGAGACCCAGTACTTC; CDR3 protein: CASSLVASVGETQYF
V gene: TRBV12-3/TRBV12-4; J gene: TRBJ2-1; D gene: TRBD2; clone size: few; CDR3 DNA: TGTGCCAGCAGTTCTAGCGGGCCCCATTGGAATGAGCAGTTCTTC; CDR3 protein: CASSSSGPHWNEQFF
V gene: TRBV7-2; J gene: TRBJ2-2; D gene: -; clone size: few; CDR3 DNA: TGTGCCAGCAGCTGGATGGGACCTCAAGGAACCGGGGAGCTGTTTTTT; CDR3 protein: CASSWMGPQGTGELFF
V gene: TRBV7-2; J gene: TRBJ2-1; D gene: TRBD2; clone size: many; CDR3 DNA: TGTGCCAGCAGCTCGGGTAGCGCTCCCCCCATACTAGCGGGAGGGCCCCATGAGCAGTTCTTC; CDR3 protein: CASSSGSAPPILAGGPHEQFF
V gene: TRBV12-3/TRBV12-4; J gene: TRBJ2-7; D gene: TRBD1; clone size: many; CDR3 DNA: TGTGCCAGCAGCCGCTTGTCAGGGGGCGGTTACGAGCAGTACTTC; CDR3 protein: CASSRLSGGGYEQYF
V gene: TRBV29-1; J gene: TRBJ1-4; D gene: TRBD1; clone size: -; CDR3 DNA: TGCAGCGTTGCCTTAGGGACAGGGGGAACTAATGAAAAACTGTTTTTT; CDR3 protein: CSVALGTGGTNEKLFF
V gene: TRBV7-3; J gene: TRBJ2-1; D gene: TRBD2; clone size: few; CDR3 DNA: TGTGCCAGCAGCTTAAAACCGCGTTTGACTAGCGGGAGTTGGCTGTACAATGAGCAGTTCTTC; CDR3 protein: CASSLKPRLTSGSWLYNEQFF
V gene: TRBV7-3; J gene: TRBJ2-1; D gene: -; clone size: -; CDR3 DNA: TGTGCCAGCAGCTTAACCCCCAGCGCTTCCTACAATGAGCAGTTCTTC; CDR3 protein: CASSLTPSASYNEQFF
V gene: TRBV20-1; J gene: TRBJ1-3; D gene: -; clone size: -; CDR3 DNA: TGCAGTGCTCCTACAGGGGGAAACACCATATATTTT; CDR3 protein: CSAPTGGNTIYF
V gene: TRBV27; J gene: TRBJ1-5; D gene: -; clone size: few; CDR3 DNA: TGTGCCAGCAGTTTAGGTGCCAGCCGCAATCAGCCCCAGCATTTT; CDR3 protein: CASSLGASRNQPQHF
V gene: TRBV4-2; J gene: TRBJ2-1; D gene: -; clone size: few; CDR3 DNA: TGTGCCACCACAAATGGTTGGGCCGATGAGCAGTTCTTC; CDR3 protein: CATTNGWADEQFF
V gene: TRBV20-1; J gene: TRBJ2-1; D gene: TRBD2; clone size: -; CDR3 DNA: TGCAGTGCTAGCCGTTCTAGCGGCTACAATGAGCAGTTCTTC; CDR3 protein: CSASRSSGYNEQFF
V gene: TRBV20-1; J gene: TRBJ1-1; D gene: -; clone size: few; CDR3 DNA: TGCAGTGCTAGTCTGGGGGGAGCTTTCTTT; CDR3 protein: CSASLGGAFF
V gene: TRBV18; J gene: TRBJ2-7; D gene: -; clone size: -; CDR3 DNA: TGTGCCAGCTCACCACCGGCAGCAGGCCGAAGCTACGAGCAGTACTTC; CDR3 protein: CASSPPAAGRSYEQYF
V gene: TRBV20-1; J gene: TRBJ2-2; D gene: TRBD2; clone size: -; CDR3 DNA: TGCAGTGCTAAGTTCAGGGGAGGACTAGCGGGACGTTCAACCGGGGAGCTGTTTTTT; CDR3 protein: CSAKFRGGLAGRSTGELFF
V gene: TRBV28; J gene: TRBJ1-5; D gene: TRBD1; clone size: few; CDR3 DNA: TGTGCCAGCAGATTATCTGACAGGGGAGGGCAGCCCCAGCATTTT; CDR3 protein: CASRLSDRGGQPQHF
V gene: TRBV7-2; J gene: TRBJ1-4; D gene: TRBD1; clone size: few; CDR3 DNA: TGTGCCAGCAGCTCCCAGGGGGCCCCCGGGGAAAAACTGTTTTTT; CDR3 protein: CASSSQGAPGEKLFF
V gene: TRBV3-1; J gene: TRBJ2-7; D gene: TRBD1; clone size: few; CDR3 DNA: TGTGCCAGCAGCCGAACCGGGACAGGGTATTACGAGCAGTACTTC; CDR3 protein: CASSRTGTGYYEQYF
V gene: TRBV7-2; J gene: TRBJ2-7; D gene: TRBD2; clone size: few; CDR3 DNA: TGTGCCAGCAGTAACGGGTTGCGGGAGATCTCTTACGAGCAGTACTTC; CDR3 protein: CASSNGLREISYEQYF
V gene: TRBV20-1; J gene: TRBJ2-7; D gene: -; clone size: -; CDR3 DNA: TGCAGTGCTAGTCGGCAGGTACTCGAGCAGTACTTC; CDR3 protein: CSASRQVLEQYF
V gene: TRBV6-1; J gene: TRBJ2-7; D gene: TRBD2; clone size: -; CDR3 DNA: TGTGCCAGCGGGAGGGCCCTAGCCTACGAGCAGTACTTC; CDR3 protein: CASGRALAYEQYF
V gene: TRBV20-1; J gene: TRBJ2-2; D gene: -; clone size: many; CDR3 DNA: TGCAGTGCTCTGACTAGGGGGGAGCTGTTTTTT; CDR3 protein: CSALTRGELFF
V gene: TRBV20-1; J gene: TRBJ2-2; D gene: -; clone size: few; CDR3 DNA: TGCAGTGCTAGAGTATACGGGAACACCGGGGAGCTGTTTTTT; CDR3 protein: CSARVYGNTGELFF
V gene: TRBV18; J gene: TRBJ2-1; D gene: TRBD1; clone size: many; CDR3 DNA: TGTGCCAGCAGCCCCGGGACAGGGTCCTACAATGAGCAGTTCTTC; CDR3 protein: CASSPGTGSYNEQFF
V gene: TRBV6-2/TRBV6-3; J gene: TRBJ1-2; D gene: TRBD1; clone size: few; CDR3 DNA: TGTGCCAGCAGTTCCCCCGGGACAGGGGGATATACGAACTATGGCTACACCTTC; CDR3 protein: CASSSPGTGGYTNYGYTF